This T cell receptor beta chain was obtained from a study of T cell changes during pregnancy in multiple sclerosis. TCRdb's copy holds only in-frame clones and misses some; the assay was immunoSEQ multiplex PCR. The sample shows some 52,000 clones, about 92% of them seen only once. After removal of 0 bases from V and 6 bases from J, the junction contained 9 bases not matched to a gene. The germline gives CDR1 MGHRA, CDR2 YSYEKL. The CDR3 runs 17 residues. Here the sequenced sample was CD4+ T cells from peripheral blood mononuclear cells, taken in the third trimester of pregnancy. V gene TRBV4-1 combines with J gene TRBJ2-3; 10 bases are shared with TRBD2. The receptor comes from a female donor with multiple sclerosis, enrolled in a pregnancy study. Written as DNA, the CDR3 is TGCGCCAGCAGCCAAGAACCAGCGGGGGGGGTACAGGATACGCAGTATTTT. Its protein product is CASSQEPAGGVQDTQYF.